The next 27 T cell receptor beta chains were all read from a single sample in a study of post-analysis software for immune sequencing data. Study observations and caveats: TRBV5-6, TRBV5-1 and TRBV20-1 were among a few TRBV segments more frequent in patients than controls.

These receptors' targets are unknown. Incorporated into the TCR beta cDNA libraries were unique molecular identifiers, which served to reduce PCR and sequencing biases. Each CDR3 protein is one row after TCRdb ran MiXCR on the PCR reads. The data show approximately 400,000 distinct CDR3 sequences, with roughly 36% seen just once and 10% to 15% held by the top ten. The sample taken for sequencing was blood. The receptors come from a girl aged 5-17 years with multiple sclerosis.

This clonotype was counted between two and nine times. V and J are TRBV20-1 and TRBJ2-2, with 9 bases aligning to TRBD1. V gave up 3 bases and J gave up 7 bases; unmatched junction bases: 9. Germline CDR1 is DFQATT and CDR2 is SNEGSKA (reference sequence). This CDR3 has 15 amino acids. The DNA of the CDR3 is TGCAGTGCTAGTCCGGGACAGGGAACCGTCGGGGAGCTGTTTTTT. This sequence encodes CSASPGQGTVGELFF.

The chain links TRBV7-9 to TRBJ2-1; TRBD2 agrees at 11 bases. J gave up 6 bases and V 1 base, and 2 bases lay outside the gene matches. The CDR3 sequence is 15 residues long. Germline CDR1 reads SEHNR; CDR2 reads FQNEAQ (reference sequence). The DNA of the CDR3 is TGTGCCAGCAGCTTAGTAGCGGGGGGGCGCAATGAGCAGTTCTTC. It translates to CASSLVAGGRNEQFF.

The chain joins TRBV15 to TRBJ2-1; TRBD2 matches at 8 bases. Germline-derived CDR1 and CDR2 are LNHNV and YYDKDF (reference sequence). The length of the CDR3 is 15 residues. Unmatched junction bases numbered 3, after V lost 1 base and J lost 4 bases. The CDR3 loop is CATSRVGLVYNEQFF. In nucleotides, the CDR3 is TGTGCCACCAGCAGAGTGGGACTAGTTTACAATGAGCAGTTCTTC.

The gene calls are TRBV4-1 and TRBJ2-1, with a weak D call TRBD1 (6 bases). In germline, CDR1 is MGHRA, CDR2 YSYEKL. This CDR3 comprises 16 residues. V was pared by 0 bases and J by 5 bases, with 14 bases between. The CDR3 loop is CASSQDEQGSHNEQFF. DNA of the CDR3: TGCGCCAGCAGCCAAGATGAGCAGGGGAGCCACAATGAGCAGTTCTTC.

This clonotype was counted a few times. The gene calls are TRBV10-3 and TRBJ2-4; the D gene is possibly TRBD2 (7 bases). The CDR3 has 17 residues. Trimming took off 6 bases at V and 1 base at J, with 19 bases between the two ends. Germline V gene data show CDR1 as ENHRY and CDR2 as SYGVKD. CDR3 amino acids: CAIRGEGDKTAKNIQYF. The CDR3 nucleotides read TGTGCCATCAGGGGGGAGGGGGACAAGACGGCCAAAAACATTCAGTACTTC.

The gene calls are TRBV11-2 and TRBJ2-7; D is uncertain. The CDR3 has 15 residues. Trimming stripped 0 bases from V and 0 bases from J, with 9 bases between. CDR1 SGHAT and CDR2 FQNNGV come from the germline V gene. CDR3: CASSLDEVSSYEQYF. In nucleotides, the CDR3 is TGTGCCAGCAGCTTAGATGAAGTCAGCTCCTACGAGCAGTACTTC.

The chain links TRBV7-2 to TRBJ1-5, with 8 positions matching TRBD1. CDR1 is SGHTA and CDR2 is FQGNSA in the germline V gene. There are 14 residues in the CDR3. V gave up 3 bases and J gave up 7 bases; unmatched junction bases: 5. Here the CDR3 DNA reads TGTGCCAGCAGCTTGACAGGGGTGGACCAGCCCCAGCATTTT. It encodes CASSLTGVDQPQHF. Looking up the rest from reference TRBV7-2 and TRBJ1-5 gives the full variable domain: GAGVSQSPSNKVTEKGKDVELRCDPISGHTALYWYRQSLGQGLEFLIYFQGNSAPDKSGLPSDRFSAERTGGSVSTLTIQRTQQEDSAVYLCASSLTGVDQPQHFGDGTRLSIL.

This clonotype has a handful of counts. The chain couples TRBV29-1 to TRBJ1-1, with 8 bases aligning to TRBD1. Germline V CDR1 and CDR2: SQVTM, ANQGSEA. V was clipped by 4 bases and J by 9 bases; unmatched bases: 7. This CDR3 comprises 12 residues. CDR3 in DNA: TGCAGCGTTGCTTGGCAGGGGGCGCAAGCTTTCTTT. Translating it yields CSVAWQGAQAFF.

The sample holds many counts of this clonotype. In DNA form, the CDR3 reads TGCGCCAGCAGCTTGTGGGGTAATAATTCACCCCTCCACTTT. This encodes CASSLWGNNSPLHF. V and J are TRBV5-1 and TRBJ1-6; D not resolved. Trimming left V 1 base short and J 5 bases short, with 7 bases between. The CDR3 extends over 14 amino acids. Germline values: CDR1 SGHRS, CDR2 YFSETQ.

The chain uses TRBV7-2 and TRBJ2-1; D unclear. CDR1 is SGHTA, CDR2 FQGNSA, per germline. The CDR3 is made up of 14 amino acids. V lost 1 base, J lost 6 bases, and 10 bases lay in between. Written as DNA, the CDR3 is TGTGCCAGCAGCTTAGACAACGCCCCCAATGAGCAGTTCTTC. Residues: CASSLDNAPNEQFF.

This clonotype was observed a few times. The genes are TRBV7-6 and TRBJ2-5; TRBD1 aligns across 9 bases. Trimming at V came to 9 bases and at J to 5 bases, leaving 16 bases not matched to a gene. The CDR3 contains 16 residues. Germline CDR1 is SGHVS and CDR2 is FNYEAQ. The CDR3 bases are TGTGCCAGTAGTCGCGACCGGGACAGGGTAGGGGAGACCCAGTACTTC. As protein: CASSRDRDRVGETQYF.

This clonotype was counted a single time. This chain joins TRBV20-1 and TRBJ2-5; 7 nucleotides agree with TRBD2. Germline V gene sequence: CDR1 DFQATT, CDR2 SNEGSKA (reference sequence). Unmatched junction bases numbered 8, after V lost 3 bases and J lost 10 bases. The CDR3 runs to 12 residues. CDR3 sequence (DNA): TGCAGTGCTAGGAAGCTGGGAGGGGTCCAGTACTTC. This encodes CSARKLGGVQYF.

This clonotype was counted a few times. The V call is TRBV20-1, the J call TRBJ2-5, with 7 nucleotides matching TRBD2. CDR1 is DFQATT, CDR2 SNEGSKA, per germline (reference sequence). The V segment lost 1 base and the J segment 2 bases; nucleotides outside the gene matches: 7. The CDR3 is 15 amino acids. The CDR3 sequence: CSARVQRGAQETQYF. The DNA for the CDR3 is TGCAGTGCTAGAGTCCAGCGGGGCGCTCAAGAGACCCAGTACTTC.

V and J are TRBV27 and TRBJ2-7; no definite D call. Trimming shortened V by 6 bases and J by 0 bases, and 12 bases separated the two germline ends. The germline CDR1 and CDR2 sequences are MNHEY and SMNVEV (reference sequence). CDR3 length: 14 amino acids. The CDR3: CASREIGDSYEQYF. The CDR3 DNA sequence: TGTGCCAGCAGGGAAATCGGAGACTCCTACGAGCAGTACTTC.

The rearrangement links TRBV7-3 to TRBJ2-3; no firm D call. V shed 1 base and J shed 2 bases, with 10 bases lying between them. CDR1 is SGHTA, CDR2 FQGTGA, per germline. This CDR3 has 15 residues. CDR3 protein: CASSLMGGYTDTQYF. The CDR3 DNA reads TGTGCCAGCAGCTTAATGGGCGGATACACAGATACGCAGTATTTT.

V usage is TRBV6-6 and J usage is TRBJ1-5; the D is unclear. Germline V gives CDR1 MNHNY, CDR2 SVGAGI (reference sequence). Deletions cut 1 base from V and 1 base from J, with 5 bases between. The CDR3 sequence is 14 residues long. The CDR3 region is CASSYFDSNQPQHF. CDR3 nucleotide sequence: TGTGCCAGCAGTTACTTCGACAGCAATCAGCCCCAGCATTTT.

The chain uses TRBV7-8 and TRBJ1-2; maybe TRBD1 (5 bases). V was clipped by 0 bases and J by 4 bases, with 6 bases between them. There are 13 residues in the CDR3. Germline V gene lookup returns CDR1 SGHVS and CDR2 FQNEAQ. The CDR3 DNA is TGTGCCAGCAGCTTAGCCGGGACCTATGGCTACACCTTC. Amino acids: CASSLAGTYGYTF.

This chain uses TRBV27 with TRBJ2-1, with D perhaps TRBD2 (5 bases). CDR3 length equals 18 residues. Trimming cost V 2 bases and J 7 bases, with 24 bases left between them. Germline V lookup: CDR1 MNHEY, CDR2 SMNVEV (reference sequence). Written as DNA, the CDR3 is TGTGCCAGCAGTTTACGACCCCCATTCGAGGGTTTGAGGAATGAGCAGTTCTTC. Amino acid sequence: CASSLRPPFEGLRNEQFF.

This clonotype turned up a few times. V usage is TRBV7-9 and J usage is TRBJ1-1; 8 bases map to TRBD1. With 7 bases clipped from V and 1 base from J, the junction kept 5 bases outside the gene matches. Germline V gene sequence: CDR1 SEHNR, CDR2 FQNEAQ (reference sequence). The CDR3 is 14 amino acids. The CDR3 DNA reads as TGTGCCAGCACAGAGACAGGGGCGAACACTGAAGCTTTCTTT. Its protein is CASTETGANTEAFF.

The chain joins TRBV29-1 to TRBJ2-3; TRBD2 matches at 7 bases. This CDR3 has 16 amino acids. Germline V gene data show CDR1 as SQVTM and CDR2 as ANQGSEA. V was clipped by 3 bases and J by 4 bases; unmatched bases: 13. In DNA form, the CDR3 reads TGCAGCGTTGACCCCTGGACTAGAAAGTCACCAGATACGCAGTATTTT. It is translated as CSVDPWTRKSPDTQYF.

The V and J genes are TRBV7-9 and TRBJ1-5; D might be TRBD1 (5 bases). Germline V gene sequence: CDR1 SEHNR, CDR2 FQNEAQ (reference sequence). This CDR3 comprises 16 residues. Trimming removed 4 bases at V and 4 bases at J, with 17 bases between. CDR3 nucleotides: TGTGCCAGCAGCTCCTCCGGGACGGATACGAATCAGCCCCAGCATTTT. This sequence encodes CASSSSGTDTNQPQHF.

This clonotype came up once. The J gene is TRBJ1-5, the V gene TRBV7-2; a weak D match, TRBD1 (6 bases). CDR3 length: 14 residues. Germline assignment: CDR1 SGHTA and CDR2 FQGNSA. Deletions cut 4 bases from V and 4 bases from J, with 11 bases between. Here the CDR3 DNA reads TGTGCCAGCAGCTCTGGACAGCCTAATCAGCCCCAGCATTTT. Its protein is CASSSGQPNQPQHF.

This clonotype was seen at least ten times. V gene TRBV29-1 combines with J gene TRBJ2-1; D tentatively reads TRBD1 or TRBD2 (5 bases each). V lost 7 bases and J 4 bases, leaving 14 bases between the germline ends. Germline CDR1 and CDR2: SQVTM and ANQGSEA. The CDR3 contains 13 residues. The CDR3 sequence: CSGRIGGYNEQFF. Written as DNA, the CDR3 is TGCAGCGGGCGAATTGGGGGTTACAATGAGCAGTTCTTC.

The chain joins TRBV20-1 to TRBJ1-2; D gene uncertain. Trimming pared 6 bases from V and 4 bases from J, leaving 18 bases between. The CDR3 runs 14 residues. CDR1 DFQATT and CDR2 SNEGSKA come from the germline V gene (reference sequence). CDR3 sequence: CSASQGNSLYGYTF. DNA for the CDR3: TGCAGTGCCAGCCAAGGAAACAGCCTCTATGGCTACACCTTC.

The chain has TRBV12-5 and TRBJ2-5; 8 bases agree with TRBD1. Germline CDR1 reads LGHNT; CDR2 reads FRNRAP. The V and J ends lost 5 bases and 5 bases, in that order; junction bases with no gene match: 7. The CDR3 sequence is 14 residues long. The CDR3 reads CASGPGQAPETQYF. For the CDR3, the DNA is TGTGCTAGTGGTCCGGGACAGGCGCCGGAGACCCAGTACTTC.

This clonotype has a handful of counts. The chain joins TRBV5-1 to TRBJ1-2, with D uncertain. This CDR3 region has 14 residues. V lost 5 bases and J 0 bases, leaving 11 bases between the germline ends. The germline V gene has CDR1 SGHRS and CDR2 YFSETQ. CDR3 in DNA: TGCGCCAGCAGTATCTCAGCGTCTAACTATGGCTACACCTTC. Residues: CASSISASNYGYTF. The variable domain in full, with the rest retrieved from reference TRBV5-1 and TRBJ1-2, is KAGVTQTPRYLIKTRGQQVTLSCSPISGHRSVSWYQQTPGQGLQFLFEYFSETQRNKGNFPGRFSGRQFSNSRSEMNVSTLELGDSALYLCASSISASNYGYTFGSGTRLTVV.

This clonotype was seen a few times. In DNA, the CDR3 is TGTGCCAGCAGTGAAAAAGTCTTCTCCTATGGCTACACCTTC. This gives the protein CASSEKVFSYGYTF. The rearrangement uses TRBV12-3 or TRBV12-4 and TRBJ1-2; D not resolved. The length of the CDR3 is 14 residues. V lost 5 bases to trimming and J lost 4 bases, with 14 bases between them.